This TCR beta chain was obtained from a study of shared clonotypes between healthy human individuals. Replicate PCRs for sorted subsets used 200 ng DNA; this equaled some 30,000 T cell genomes. Method: immunoSEQ multiplex PCR; TCRdb's copy keeps in-frame clones and lacks some. The table records more than 1.2 million clones, 98% of them present only once. The sample holds one count of this clone. Its specificity is unknown. The CDR3 spans 14 residues. CDR1 MDHEN and CDR2 SYDVKM come from the germline V gene. Losses at the gene ends were 9 bases for V and 3 bases for J; bases not matched to a gene: 7. Study-wide points: Donor scarcity curtailed the genetic and exposure-history diversity represented herein. Among several donors, approximately 4.6% of naive CD4 clonotypes were found in common. The expectation was that sequencing depth would affect clonotype sharing among donors.

Sequences were obtained from naive CD4+ T cells sorted from blood. Documented subset: CD45RA+ positively selected. The V gene is TRBV28, the J gene TRBJ1-5; 8 positions agree with TRBD1. The clonotype originates from a man aged 30 to 45 in good health. The CDR3, as DNA: TGTGCCAGTGACCTCAGGGGGCCCAATCAGCCCCAGCATTTT. Its translation is CASDLRGPNQPQHF.